The 13 T cell receptor beta chains listed next were all sequenced from one sample in a study of T cell changes during pregnancy in multiple sclerosis. Some clones are missing from TCRdb's copy, which holds only in-frame ones; the method was immunoSEQ multiplex PCR. The sample has about 43,000 clones; approximately 90% are singletons. Sample: PBMCs (not recorded whether the cells were cultured). The receptor source for this set is a female donor with multiple sclerosis, enrolled in a pregnancy study.

This clone was counted only a few times. This sample also contains other DNA sequences that code for the same CDR3. This chain links TRBV6-4 with TRBJ2-2; D is unclear. The ends were cut back, 0 bases at V and 3 bases at J, with 2 bases in the middle. The CDR3 runs 13 residues. The germline V gene has CDR1 MRHNA and CDR2 SNTAGT. The CDR3 sequence: CASSDSDTGELFF. CDR3 in DNA: TGTGCCAGCAGTGACTCCGACACCGGGGAGCTGTTTTTT.

V usage is TRBV28 and J usage is TRBJ1-5; TRBD1 matches 7 bases. The CDR3 extends over 17 amino acids. Germline CDR1 reads MDHEN; CDR2 reads SYDVKM. J was trimmed by 7 bases and V by 6 bases; bases with no gene match: 18. The CDR3 sequence: CASSLAPGQPGGQPQHF. The CDR3 DNA is TGTGCCAGCAGCCTCGCCCCGGGACAGCCAGGGGGACAGCCCCAGCATTTT.

The J gene is TRBJ1-5, the V gene TRBV19; D may be TRBD1 (6 bases). V lost 3 bases to trimming and J lost 1 base, with 13 bases between them. Germline lookup yields CDR1 LNHDA and CDR2 SQIVND (reference sequence). This CDR3 comprises 16 residues. CDR3 in amino acids: CASSISRTESNQPQHF. CDR3 in DNA: TGTGCCAGTAGTATTTCCCGGACAGAAAGCAATCAGCCCCAGCATTTT. Together with reference TRBV19 and TRBJ1-5, the CDR3 gives the full variable domain: DGGITQSPKYLFRKEGQNVTLSCEQNLNHDAMYWYRQDPGQGLRLIYYSQIVNDFQKGDIAEGYSVSREKKESFPLTVTSAQKNPTAFYLCASSISRTESNQPQHFGDGTRLSIL.

The chain couples TRBV6-6 to TRBJ2-7; the D is unclear. From germline, CDR1 is MNHNY and CDR2 SVGAGI (reference sequence). There are 13 residues in the CDR3. Trimming took 2 bases from V and 6 from J, leaving 11 bases between them. The CDR3 bases are TGTGCCAGCAGTTACAGGGTTAGCTCCGAGCAGTACTTC. Its protein product is CASSYRVSSEQYF.

The rearrangement links TRBV29-1 to TRBJ2-3; D unclear. Per the germline V gene, CDR1 is SQVTM and CDR2 is ANQGSEA. There are 11 residues in the CDR3. V shed 5 bases and J shed 2 bases, with 5 bases lying between them. The CDR3, as DNA: TGCAGCGTTTCCGCCACAGATACGCAGTATTTT. Its protein product is CSVSATDTQYF.

The J gene is TRBJ2-7, the V gene TRBV5-1, with TRBD1 identical over 10 bases. From germline, CDR1 is SGHRS and CDR2 YFSETQ. This CDR3 comprises 16 residues. With V trimmed by 3 bases and J by 4 bases, 10 bases remained unmatched. The CDR3, as DNA: TGCGCCAGCAGCTGGGGACAGGGGTTTGAGCGTTACGAGCAGTACTTC. Its translation: CASSWGQGFERYEQYF. The entire variable domain, with the rest obtained from reference TRBV5-1 and TRBJ2-7, is as follows: KAGVTQTPRYLIKTRGQQVTLSCSPISGHRSVSWYQQTPGQGLQFLFEYFSETQRNKGNFPGRFSGRQFSNSRSEMNVSTLELGDSALYLCASSWGQGFERYEQYFGPGTRLTVT.

This chain uses TRBV7-2 with TRBJ1-2; TRBD1 is a possible D gene (5 bases). The V and J ends lost 8 bases and 6 bases respectively, with 13 bases between them. The germline V gene has CDR1 SGHTA and CDR2 FQGNSA. This CDR3 region has 12 residues. The CDR3 nucleotides are TGTGCCAGCTGGGGGGGAAAGGATGGCTACACCTTC. Translation gives CASWGGKDGYTF.

The chain carries TRBV7-9 and TRBJ2-2; 11 nucleotides match TRBD2. In germline, CDR1 is SEHNR, CDR2 FQNEAQ (reference sequence). The CDR3 is made up of 15 amino acids. V lost 5 bases to trimming and J lost 5 bases; unmatched junction nucleotides: 4. The CDR3 reads CASSTSGSYTGELFF. CDR3 sequence (DNA): TGTGCCAGCAGCACTAGCGGGAGCTATACCGGGGAGCTGTTTTTT.

This chain connects TRBV5-1 to TRBJ2-3, with 7 positions matching TRBD1. With 4 bases clipped from V and 6 bases from J, the junction kept 14 bases outside the gene matches. The germline gives CDR1 SGHRS, CDR2 YFSETQ. This CDR3 region has 16 residues. The CDR3 reads CASSPGQVRLGDTQYF. The DNA of the CDR3 is TGCGCCAGCAGCCCCGGACAGGTCCGGTTGGGTGATACGCAGTATTTT.

This chain joins TRBV4-1 and TRBJ2-7; no clear D. The germline V and J ends were trimmed by 1 base and 2 bases, with 9 bases remaining between them. Germline CDR1 MGHRA, CDR2 YSYEKL. The CDR3 runs 14 residues. CDR3 in DNA: TGCGCCAGCAGCCAAGGGGCAGGTCCCTACGAGCAGTACTTC. It encodes CASSQGAGPYEQYF.

The gene calls are TRBV2 and TRBJ2-5; 7 positions match TRBD2. This CDR3 spans 14 amino acids. With V trimmed by 7 bases and J by 2 bases, 7 bases remained unmatched. In germline, CDR1 is SNHLY, CDR2 FYNNEI. This chain's CDR3 is CASTPGRDQETQYF. CDR3 DNA sequence: TGTGCCAGCACTCCAGGGAGGGATCAAGAGACCCAGTACTTC.

The chain recombines TRBV19 with TRBJ1-2, with 7 bases fitting TRBD1. Losses at the gene ends were 4 bases for V and 6 bases for J; bases not matched to a gene: 5. The germline V gene has CDR1 LNHDA and CDR2 SQIVND (reference sequence). This CDR3 comprises 13 residues. The CDR3 DNA reads as TGTGCCAGTAGTACACAGGGGCCCAATGGCTACACCTTC. Protein: CASSTQGPNGYTF.

V is TRBV7-9 and J is TRBJ2-7; 12 bases are shared with TRBD2. Germline V CDR1 and CDR2: SEHNR, FQNEAQ (reference sequence). J gave up 4 bases and V 4 bases, and 5 bases lay outside the gene matches. The CDR3 has 15 amino acids. DNA of the CDR3: TGTGCCAGCAGCTCAGATGGACTAGCGGGATACGAGCAGTACTTC. Its protein is CASSSDGLAGYEQYF.